This TCR beta chain was observed in a study of CD8 T cells in ankylosing spondylitis. Notes on the study in general: Reactive arthritis synovial fluid and blood previously showed some of these motif variants.

This CDR3 spans 13 amino acids. Trimming left V 1 base short and J 8 bases short, with 11 bases between. Germline V gives CDR1 SGHTA, CDR2 FQGNSA. This clonotype was picked up many times. Its antigen is not known. As the method for making TCR beta libraries, quantitative 5'-RACE with molecular barcodes was used. Via MiXCR, TCRdb re-called the 5' RACE reads, giving one row per CDR3 protein. The sample yields roughly 250,000 distinct CDR3 sequences, around 7.8% seen once. The gene calls are TRBV7-2 and TRBJ1-2, with D unclear. Source material: blood, either unsorted or a sorted T cell fraction (not recorded which). The clonotype originates from a male donor with ankylosing spondylitis or in good health (not recorded which). Here the CDR3 DNA reads TGTGCCAGCAGCTTAGGCCCCGGCGACGGCTACACCTTC. It yields the protein CASSLGPGDGYTF.